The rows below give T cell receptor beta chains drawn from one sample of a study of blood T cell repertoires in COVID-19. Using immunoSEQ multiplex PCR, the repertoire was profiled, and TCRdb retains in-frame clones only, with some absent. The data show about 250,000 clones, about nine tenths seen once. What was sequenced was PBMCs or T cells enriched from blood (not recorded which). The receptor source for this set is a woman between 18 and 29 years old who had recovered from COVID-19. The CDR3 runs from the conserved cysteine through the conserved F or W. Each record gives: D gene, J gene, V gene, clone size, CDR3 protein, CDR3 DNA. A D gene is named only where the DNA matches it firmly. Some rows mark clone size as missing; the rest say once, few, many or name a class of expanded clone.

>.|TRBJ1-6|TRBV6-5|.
CASIVRAQSSPLHF
TGTGCCAGCATCGTCAGGGCCCAGAGTTCACCCCTCCACTTT
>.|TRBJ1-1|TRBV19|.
CASKRGYEGTEAFF
TGTGCCAGCAAAAGAGGGTATGAAGGCACTGAAGCTTTCTTT
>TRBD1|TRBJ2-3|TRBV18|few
CASSPRQGKSDTQYF
TGTGCCAGCTCACCACGACAGGGGAAGTCAGATACGCAGTATTTT
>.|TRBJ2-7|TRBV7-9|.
CASSTGHLDWEQYF
TGTGCCAGCAGCACGGGACACCTGGATTGGGAGCAGTACTTC
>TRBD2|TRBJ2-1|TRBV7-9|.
CASSPTSPSGRNEQFF
TGTGCCAGCAGCCCCACTTCTCCTAGCGGACGAAATGAGCAGTTCTTC
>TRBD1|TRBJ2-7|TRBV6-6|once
CASQGRDRGTYEQYF
TGTGCCAGCCAAGGCCGGGACAGGGGGACCTACGAGCAGTACTTC
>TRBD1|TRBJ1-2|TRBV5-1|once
CASSSSGTGIGYTF
TGCGCCAGCAGCTCCTCCGGGACAGGGATAGGCTACACCTTC
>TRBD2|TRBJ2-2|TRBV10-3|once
CAIQRETGGELFF
TGTGCCATACAGCGGGAAACGGGCGGGGAGCTGTTTTTT
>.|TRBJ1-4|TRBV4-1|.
CASSQGAVLNEKLFF
TGCGCCAGCAGCCAAGGGGCAGTGCTTAATGAAAAACTGTTTTTT
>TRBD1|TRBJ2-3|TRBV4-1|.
CASSQGRGDTQYF
TGCGCCAGCAGCCAAGGCAGGGGGGATACGCAGTATTTT
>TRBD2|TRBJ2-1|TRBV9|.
CASSAASGGAYNEQFF
TGTGCCAGCAGTGCAGCAAGCGGGGGGGCCTACAATGAGCAGTTCTTC
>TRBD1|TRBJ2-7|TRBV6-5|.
CASSLDRGVYEQYF
TGTGCCAGCAGCCTTGACAGGGGGGTTTACGAGCAGTACTTC
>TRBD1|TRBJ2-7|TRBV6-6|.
CASSYDRDRGSYEQYF
TGTGCCAGCAGTTATGATAGGGACAGGGGGTCCTACGAGCAGTACTTC
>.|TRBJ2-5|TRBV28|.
CASLYRDGKTQYF
TGTGCCAGCTTGTACAGGGATGGAAAGACCCAGTACTTC
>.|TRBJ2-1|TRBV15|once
CATSRDGAVDEQFF
TGTGCCACCAGCAGAGATGGGGCGGTCGATGAGCAGTTCTTC
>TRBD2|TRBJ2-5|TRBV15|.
CATRNPAGIQETQYF
TGTGCCACCAGGAATCCAGCGGGAATCCAAGAGACCCAGTACTTC
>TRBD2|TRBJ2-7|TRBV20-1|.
CSASLLAVNEQYF
TGCAGTGCTAGTTTGCTAGCGGTGAACGAGCAGTACTTC
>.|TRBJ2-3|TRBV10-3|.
CAISEARYGTDTQYF
TGTGCCATCAGTGAGGCGAGGTACGGCACAGATACGCAGTATTTT
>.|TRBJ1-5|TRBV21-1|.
CASTVRQVQHF
TGTGCCAGCACGGTGAGACAGGTCCAGCATTTT
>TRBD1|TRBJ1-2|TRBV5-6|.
CASSRDSPNYGYTF
TGTGCCAGCAGCCGGGACAGTCCTAACTATGGCTACACCTTC
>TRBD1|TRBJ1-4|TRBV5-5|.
CASSIPGQGVEKLFF
TGTGCCAGCAGCATTCCGGGACAGGGGGTTGAAAAACTGTTTTTT
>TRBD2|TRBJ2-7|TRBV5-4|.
CASTSGTSSYEQYF
TGTGCCAGCACCTCCGGGACTAGCAGCTACGAGCAGTACTTC
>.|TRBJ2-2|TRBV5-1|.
CASSLGQFGTGELFF
TGCGCCAGCAGCTTGGGTCAGTTTGGCACCGGGGAGCTGTTTTTT
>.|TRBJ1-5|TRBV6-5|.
CASRTGKNSNQPQHF
TGTGCCAGCAGAACAGGCAAAAATAGCAATCAGCCCCAGCATTTT
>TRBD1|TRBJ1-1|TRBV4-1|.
CASSYAQGRPFF
TGCGCCAGCAGCTACGCACAGGGGAGGCCTTTCTTT
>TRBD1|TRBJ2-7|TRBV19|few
CASSAEQGAFYEQYF
TGTGCCAGTAGTGCGGAACAGGGGGCGTTCTACGAGCAGTACTTC
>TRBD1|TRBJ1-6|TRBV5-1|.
CASSLSDRGSDSPLHF
TGCGCCAGCAGCTTGAGCGACAGGGGTAGTGATTCACCCCTCCACTTT
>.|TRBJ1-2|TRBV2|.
CASSEEKERTSRFGYTF
TGTGCCAGCAGTGAAGAGAAGGAGAGGACAAGCCGATTTGGCTACACCTTC
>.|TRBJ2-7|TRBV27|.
CASSSPAGPYEQYF
TGTGCCAGCAGTTCCCCAGCAGGGCCCTACGAGCAGTACTTC
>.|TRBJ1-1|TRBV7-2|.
CASSSPAGLNTEAFF
TGTGCCAGCAGCTCGCCGGCGGGGCTGAACACTGAAGCTTTCTTT
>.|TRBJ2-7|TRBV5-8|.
CASSLLRFEQYF
TGTGCCAGCAGCTTGTTGCGGTTCGAGCAGTACTTC
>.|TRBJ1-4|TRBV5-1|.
CASSLASPATNEKLFF
TGCGCCAGCAGCTTGGCCTCACCGGCAACTAATGAAAAACTGTTTTTT
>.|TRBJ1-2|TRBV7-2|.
CASSSLPGSNYGYTF
TGTGCCAGCAGCTCCCTCCCGGGTTCTAACTATGGCTACACCTTC
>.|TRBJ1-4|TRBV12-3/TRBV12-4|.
CASTGREEKLFF
TGTGCCAGCACCGGACGGGAGGAAAAACTGTTTTTT
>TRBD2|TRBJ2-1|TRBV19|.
CASSLLLAGGVNEQFF
TGTGCCAGTAGTCTACTACTAGCGGGAGGGGTCAATGAGCAGTTCTTC
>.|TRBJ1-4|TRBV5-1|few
CASTTGNEKLFF
TGCGCCAGCACAACAGGGAATGAAAAACTGTTTTTT
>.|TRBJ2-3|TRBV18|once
CASSPNTDTQYF
TGTGCCAGCTCACCTAACACAGATACGCAGTATTTT
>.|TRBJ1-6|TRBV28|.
CASSPSVNSPLHF
TGTGCCAGCAGCCCCTCCGTTAATTCACCCCTCCACTTT
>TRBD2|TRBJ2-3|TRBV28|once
CASSPLLTSGMTNTQYF
TGTGCCAGCAGTCCCCTCCTGACTAGCGGGATGACAAATACGCAGTATTTT
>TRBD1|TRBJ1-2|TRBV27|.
CASSIDRANYGYTF
TGTGCCAGCAGTATCGACAGGGCAAACTATGGCTACACCTTC